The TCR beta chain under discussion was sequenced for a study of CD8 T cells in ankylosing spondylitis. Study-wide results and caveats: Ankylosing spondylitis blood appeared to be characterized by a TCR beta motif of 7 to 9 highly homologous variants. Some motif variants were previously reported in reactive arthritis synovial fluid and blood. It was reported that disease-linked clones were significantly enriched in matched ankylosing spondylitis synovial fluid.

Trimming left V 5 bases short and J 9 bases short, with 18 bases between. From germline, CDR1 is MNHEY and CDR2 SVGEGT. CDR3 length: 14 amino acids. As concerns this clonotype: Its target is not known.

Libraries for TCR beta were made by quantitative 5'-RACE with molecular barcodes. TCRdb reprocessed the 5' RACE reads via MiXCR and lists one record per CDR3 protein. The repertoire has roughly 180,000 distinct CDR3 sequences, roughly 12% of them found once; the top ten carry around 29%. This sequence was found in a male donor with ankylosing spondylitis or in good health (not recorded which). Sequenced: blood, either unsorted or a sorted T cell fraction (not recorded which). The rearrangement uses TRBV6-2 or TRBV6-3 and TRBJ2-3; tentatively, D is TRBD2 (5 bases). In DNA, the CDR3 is TGTGCCAGCAGTAAAGCCTCTCTCTCGGGGACGCAGTATTTT. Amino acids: CASSKASLSGTQYF.